This TCR beta chain was found in a study of blood T cell repertoires in COVID-19. Study in general: Acute and convalescent COVID-19 samples came from the United States, Italy and Spain. T cells, B-cell-depleted T cells, or PBMCs supplied cDNA or gDNA.

Authors' methods: For nucleated cells, counts were estimated from reference gene primer amplification. The table came from immunoSEQ multiplex PCR; TCRdb's copy has only in-frame clones and leaves some out. V and J calls and clone size come straight from that table; D and trimming were deduced from the DNA. The profile shows about 120,000 clones, almost 90% of them singletons. Trimming stripped 2 bases from V and 3 bases from J, with 14 bases between. The CDR3 has 16 residues. Germline V CDR1 and CDR2: SGHKS, YYEKEE (reference sequence). The chain carries TRBV5-5 and TRBJ2-2; weak D call: TRBD1 (6 bases). The receptor comes from a woman in her forties or fifties with active or convalescent COVID-19. Specimen: peripheral blood. CDR3 in amino acids: CASSFRQGRDTGELFF. For the CDR3, the DNA is TGTGCCAGCAGCTTCCGGCAGGGGCGGGACACCGGGGAGCTGTTTTTT.